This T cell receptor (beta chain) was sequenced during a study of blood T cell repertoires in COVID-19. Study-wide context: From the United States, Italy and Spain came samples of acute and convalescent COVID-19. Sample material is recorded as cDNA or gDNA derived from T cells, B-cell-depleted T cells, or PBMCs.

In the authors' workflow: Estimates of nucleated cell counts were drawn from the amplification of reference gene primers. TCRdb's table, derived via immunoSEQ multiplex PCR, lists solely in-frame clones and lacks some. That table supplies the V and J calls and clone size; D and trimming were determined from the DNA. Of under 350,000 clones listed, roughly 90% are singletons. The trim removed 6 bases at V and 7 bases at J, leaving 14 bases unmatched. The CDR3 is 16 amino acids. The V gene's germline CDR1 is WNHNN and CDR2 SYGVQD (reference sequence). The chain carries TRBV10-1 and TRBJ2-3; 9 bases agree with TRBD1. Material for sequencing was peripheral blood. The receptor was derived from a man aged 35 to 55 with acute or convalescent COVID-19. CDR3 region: CASRNTGTGNSNTQYF. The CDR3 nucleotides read TGCGCCAGCAGAAATACCGGGACAGGGAACTCGAATACGCAGTATTTT.